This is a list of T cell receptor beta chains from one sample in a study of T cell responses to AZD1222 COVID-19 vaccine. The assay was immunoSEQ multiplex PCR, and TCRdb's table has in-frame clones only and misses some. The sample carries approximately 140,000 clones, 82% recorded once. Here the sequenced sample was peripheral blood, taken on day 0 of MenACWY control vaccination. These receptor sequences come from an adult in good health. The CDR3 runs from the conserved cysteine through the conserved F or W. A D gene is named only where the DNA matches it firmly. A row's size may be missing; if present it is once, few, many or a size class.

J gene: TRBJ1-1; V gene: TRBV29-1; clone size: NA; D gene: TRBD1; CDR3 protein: CSVPPTGGTMNTEAFF; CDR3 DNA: TGCAGCGTTCCGCCCACAGGGGGTACTATGAACACTGAAGCTTTCTTT
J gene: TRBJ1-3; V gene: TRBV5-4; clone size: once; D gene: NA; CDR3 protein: CASSLGGKTSGNTIYF; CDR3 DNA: TGTGCCAGCAGCTTGGGGGGCAAGACCTCTGGAAACACCATATATTTT
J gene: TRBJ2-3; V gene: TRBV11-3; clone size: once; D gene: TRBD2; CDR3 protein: CASSPGLPGTDTQYF; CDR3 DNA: TGTGCCAGCAGCCCGGGACTACCGGGCACAGATACGCAGTATTTT
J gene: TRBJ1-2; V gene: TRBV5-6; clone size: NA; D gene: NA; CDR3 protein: CASRLRGGRSSEGYTF; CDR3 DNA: TGTGCCAGCAGGCTTCGCGGTGGGCGCTCATCGGAGGGCTACACCTTC
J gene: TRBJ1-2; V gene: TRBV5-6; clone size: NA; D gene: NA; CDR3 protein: CASSLGSGAQGYTF; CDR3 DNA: TGTGCCAGCAGCTTGGGGTCAGGGGCGCAGGGCTACACCTTC
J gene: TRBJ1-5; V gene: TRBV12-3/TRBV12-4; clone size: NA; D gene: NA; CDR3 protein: CASSTDSYQPQHF; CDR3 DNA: TGTGCCAGCAGTACCGACAGTTATCAGCCCCAGCATTTT
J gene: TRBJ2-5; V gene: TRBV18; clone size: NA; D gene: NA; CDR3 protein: CASSPPSRPQETQYF; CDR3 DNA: TGTGCCAGCTCACCACCTTCTAGGCCCCAAGAGACCCAGTACTTC
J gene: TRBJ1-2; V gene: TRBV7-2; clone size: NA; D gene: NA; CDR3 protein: CASSEGGPNYGYTF; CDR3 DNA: TGTGCCAGCAGCGAAGGAGGACCTAACTATGGCTACACCTTC
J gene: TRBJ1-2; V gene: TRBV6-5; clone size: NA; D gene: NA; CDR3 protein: CASSPGVYGYTF; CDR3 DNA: TGTGCCAGCAGCCCAGGGGTCTATGGCTACACCTTC
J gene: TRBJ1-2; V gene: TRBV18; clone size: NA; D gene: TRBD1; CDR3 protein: CASSLGQGTNGYTF; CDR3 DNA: TGTGCCAGCTCCCTCGGACAGGGTACGAATGGCTACACCTTC
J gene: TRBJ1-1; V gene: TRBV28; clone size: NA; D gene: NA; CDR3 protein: CASREGTSHTEAFF; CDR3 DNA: TGTGCCAGCAGAGAAGGGACGTCCCACACTGAAGCTTTCTTT
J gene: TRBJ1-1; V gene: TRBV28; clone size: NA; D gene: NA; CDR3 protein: CASSADPLRRAFF; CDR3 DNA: TGTGCCAGCAGTGCCGACCCTCTCCGTCGGGCTTTCTTT
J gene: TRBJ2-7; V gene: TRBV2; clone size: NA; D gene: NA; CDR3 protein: CASSERRQGYEQYF; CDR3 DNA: TGTGCCAGCAGTGAACGCCGTCAGGGCTACGAGCAGTACTTC
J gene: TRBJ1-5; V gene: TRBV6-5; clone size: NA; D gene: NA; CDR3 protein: CASRPGEGRNQPQHF; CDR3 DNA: TGTGCCAGCCGCCCCGGGGAGGGGAGGAATCAGCCCCAGCATTTT
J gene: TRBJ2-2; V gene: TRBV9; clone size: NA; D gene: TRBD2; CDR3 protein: CASSVLAGGPTGELFF; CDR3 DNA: TGTGCCAGCAGCGTCCTAGCGGGGGGGCCGACCGGGGAGCTGTTTTTT
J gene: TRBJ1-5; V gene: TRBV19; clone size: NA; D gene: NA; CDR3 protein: CASSIDYRLKHF; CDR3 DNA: TGTGCCAGTAGTATAGATTACAGGCTCAAGCATTTT
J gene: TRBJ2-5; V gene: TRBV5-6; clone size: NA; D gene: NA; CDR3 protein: CASSHQETQYF; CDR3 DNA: TGTGCCAGCAGCCACCAAGAGACCCAGTACTTC
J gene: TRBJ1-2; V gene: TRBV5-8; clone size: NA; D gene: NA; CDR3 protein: CASSHRQDHYGYTF; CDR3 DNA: TGTGCCAGCAGCCACCGACAGGATCACTATGGCTACACCTTC
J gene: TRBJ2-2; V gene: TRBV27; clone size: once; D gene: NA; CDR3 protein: CASSFIPYRRGTGELFF; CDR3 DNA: TGTGCCAGCAGTTTTATTCCCTACCGTCGAGGGACCGGGGAGCTGTTTTTT
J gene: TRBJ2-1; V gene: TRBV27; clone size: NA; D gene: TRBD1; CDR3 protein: CASRLTGTAYNEQFF; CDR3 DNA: TGTGCCAGCAGATTGACCGGGACAGCCTACAATGAGCAGTTCTTC
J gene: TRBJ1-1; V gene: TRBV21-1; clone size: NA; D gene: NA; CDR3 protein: CASGRGTEAFF; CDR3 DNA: TGTGCCAGCGGCAGGGGCACTGAAGCTTTCTTT
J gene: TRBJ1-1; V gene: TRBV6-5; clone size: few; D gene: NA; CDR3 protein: CASSSTGGGEAFF; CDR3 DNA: TGTGCCAGCAGTTCTACCGGGGGGGGCGAAGCTTTCTTT
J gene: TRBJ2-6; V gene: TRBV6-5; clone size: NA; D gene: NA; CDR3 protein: CASRTEGSGANVLTF; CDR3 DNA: TGTGCCAGCAGAACAGAGGGATCCGGGGCCAACGTCCTGACTTTC
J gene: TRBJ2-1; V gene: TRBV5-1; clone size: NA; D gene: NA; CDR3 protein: CASSSSEGTYNEQFF; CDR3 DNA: TGCGCCAGCAGCTCGTCAGAGGGGACCTACAATGAGCAGTTCTTC
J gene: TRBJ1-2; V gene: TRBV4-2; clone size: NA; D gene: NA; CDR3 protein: CASSQDSGKGYTF; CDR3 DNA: TGTGCCAGCAGCCAAGATTCAGGGAAAGGCTACACCTTC
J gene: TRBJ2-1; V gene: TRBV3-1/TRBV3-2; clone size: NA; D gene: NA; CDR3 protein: CASSQVRVGEQFF; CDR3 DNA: TGTGCCAGCAGCCAAGTGAGGGTGGGTGAGCAGTTCTTC
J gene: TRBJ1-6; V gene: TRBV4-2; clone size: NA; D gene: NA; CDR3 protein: CASSLLSRADSPLHF; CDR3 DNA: TGTGCCAGCAGCCTACTCTCCCGGGCGGACTCACCCCTCCACTTT
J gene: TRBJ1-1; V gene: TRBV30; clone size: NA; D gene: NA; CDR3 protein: CAWTLIMVNTEAFF; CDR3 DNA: TGTGCCTGGACCCTCATCATGGTGAACACTGAAGCTTTCTTT
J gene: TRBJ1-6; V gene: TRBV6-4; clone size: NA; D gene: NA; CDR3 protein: CASSRENNSPLHF; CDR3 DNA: TGTGCCAGCAGCAGGGAGAATAATTCACCCCTCCACTTT
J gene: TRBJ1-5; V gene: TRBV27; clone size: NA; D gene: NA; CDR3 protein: CASSFGGSNQPQHF; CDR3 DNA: TGTGCCAGCAGTTTTGGGGGAAGCAATCAGCCCCAGCATTTT
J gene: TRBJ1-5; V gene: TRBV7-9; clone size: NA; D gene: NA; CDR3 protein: CASSASGAGGQPQHF; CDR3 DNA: TGTGCCAGCAGCGCGTCCGGGGCCGGCGGGCAGCCCCAGCATTTT
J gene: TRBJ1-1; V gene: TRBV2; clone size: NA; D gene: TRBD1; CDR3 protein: CASSEARGQGVDAFF; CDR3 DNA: TGTGCCAGCAGTGAAGCGCGGGGGCAGGGGGTCGACGCTTTCTTT
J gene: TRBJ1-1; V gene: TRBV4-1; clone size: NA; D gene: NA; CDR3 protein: CASSLRTILNTEAFF; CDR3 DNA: TGCGCCAGCAGCCTGCGGACTATTCTGAACACTGAAGCTTTCTTT
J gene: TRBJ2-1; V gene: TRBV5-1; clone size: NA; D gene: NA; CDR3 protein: CASSSLAESYNEQFF; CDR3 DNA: TGCGCCAGCAGCTCCTTAGCGGAGTCCTACAATGAGCAGTTCTTC
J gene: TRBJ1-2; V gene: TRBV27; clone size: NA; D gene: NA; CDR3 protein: CASSFLQEGDGYTF; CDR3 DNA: TGTGCCAGCAGTTTCCTACAGGAAGGAGATGGCTACACCTTC
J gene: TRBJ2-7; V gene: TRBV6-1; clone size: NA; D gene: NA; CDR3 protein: CASSEEAGQSYEQYF; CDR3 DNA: TGTGCCAGCAGTGAAGAAGCAGGACAGTCCTACGAGCAGTACTTC
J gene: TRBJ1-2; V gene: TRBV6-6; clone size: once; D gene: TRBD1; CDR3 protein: CASSLGQGGAGDYGYTF; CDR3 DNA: TGTGCCAGCAGTCTCGGCCAAGGGGGCGCAGGGGACTATGGCTACACCTTC
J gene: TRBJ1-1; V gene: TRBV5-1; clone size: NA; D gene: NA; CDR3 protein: CASSEGYEAFF; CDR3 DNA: TGCGCCAGCAGCGAAGGGTACGAAGCTTTCTTT
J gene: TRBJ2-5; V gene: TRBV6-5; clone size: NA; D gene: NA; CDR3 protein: CASGIGGGFGETQYF; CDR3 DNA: TGTGCCAGCGGGATTGGAGGTGGATTCGGGGAGACCCAGTACTTC
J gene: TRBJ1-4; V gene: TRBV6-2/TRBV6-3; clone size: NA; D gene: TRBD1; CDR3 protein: CASSLGQGNEKLFF; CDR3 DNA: TGTGCCAGCAGCTTGGGACAGGGGAATGAAAAACTGTTTTTT
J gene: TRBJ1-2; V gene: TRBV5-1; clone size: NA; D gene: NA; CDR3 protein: CASSSRGVGDNYGYTF; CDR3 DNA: TGCGCCAGCAGTTCCAGGGGAGTGGGGGATAACTATGGCTACACCTTC
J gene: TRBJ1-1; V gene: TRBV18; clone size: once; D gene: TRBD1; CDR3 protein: CASSHGQGARTEAFF; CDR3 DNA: TGTGCCAGCTCTCACGGACAGGGGGCGAGGACTGAAGCTTTCTTT
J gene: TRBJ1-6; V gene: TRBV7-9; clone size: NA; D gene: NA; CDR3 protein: CASSLRGGQGESPLHF; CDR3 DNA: TGTGCCAGCAGCTTAAGAGGTGGTCAGGGCGAGTCACCCCTCCACTTT
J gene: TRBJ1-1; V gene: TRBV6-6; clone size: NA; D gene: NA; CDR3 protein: CASSYGGRTEAFF; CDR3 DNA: TGTGCCAGCAGTTATGGGGGGCGGACTGAAGCTTTCTTT
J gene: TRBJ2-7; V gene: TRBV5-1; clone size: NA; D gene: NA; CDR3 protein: CASSLIPGTYEQYF; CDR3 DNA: TGCGCCAGCAGCTTAATTCCAGGGACCTACGAGCAGTACTTC
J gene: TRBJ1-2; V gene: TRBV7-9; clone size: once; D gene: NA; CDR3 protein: CASSFGRGTYGYTF; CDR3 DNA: TGTGCCAGCAGCTTCGGCAGGGGCACCTATGGCTACACCTTC
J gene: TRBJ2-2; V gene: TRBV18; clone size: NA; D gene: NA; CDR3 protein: CASSPSSRDIPGELFF; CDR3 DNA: TGTGCCAGCTCACCCTCGTCCCGGGACATTCCCGGGGAGCTGTTTTTT
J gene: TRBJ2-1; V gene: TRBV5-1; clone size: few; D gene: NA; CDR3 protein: CASSLGVDTTIFYNEQFF; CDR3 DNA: TGCGCCAGCAGCTTGGGGGTGGACACTACCATTTTCTACAATGAGCAGTTCTTC
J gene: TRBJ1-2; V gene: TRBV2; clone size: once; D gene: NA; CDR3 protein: CASIAEGGGYTF; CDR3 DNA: TGTGCCAGCATCGCCGAAGGCGGAGGCTACACCTTC
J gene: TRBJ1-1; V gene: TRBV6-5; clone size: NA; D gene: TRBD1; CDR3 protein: CASSYGDRDSNEAFF; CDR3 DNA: TGTGCCAGCAGTTACGGGGACAGGGATAGTAATGAAGCTTTCTTT
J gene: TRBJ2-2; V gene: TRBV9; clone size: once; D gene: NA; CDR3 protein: CASSVDRNTGELFF; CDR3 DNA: TGTGCCAGCAGCGTCGACAGAAACACCGGGGAGCTGTTTTTT
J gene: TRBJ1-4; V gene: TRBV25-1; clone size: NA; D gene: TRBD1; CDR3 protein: CASRRGTGDEKLFF; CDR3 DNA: TGTGCCAGCAGGAGGGGGACAGGGGATGAAAAACTGTTTTTT
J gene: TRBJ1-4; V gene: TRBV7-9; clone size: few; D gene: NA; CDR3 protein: CASSPGRGDEKLFF; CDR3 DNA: TGTGCCAGCAGCCCCGGCCGGGGGGATGAAAAACTGTTTTTT
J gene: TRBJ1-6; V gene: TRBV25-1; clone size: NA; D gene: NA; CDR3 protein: CASNSDTDNSPLHF; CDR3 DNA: TGTGCCAGCAATTCTGACACGGATAATTCACCCCTCCACTTT
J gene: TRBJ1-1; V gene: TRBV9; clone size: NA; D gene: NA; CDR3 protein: CASSVEGGIAAEAFF; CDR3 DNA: TGTGCCAGCAGCGTAGAGGGGGGGATCGCGGCTGAAGCTTTCTTT
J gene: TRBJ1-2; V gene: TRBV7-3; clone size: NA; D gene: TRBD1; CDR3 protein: CASSGPGQGIEGYTF; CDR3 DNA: TGTGCCAGCAGCGGACCGGGACAGGGCATAGAGGGCTACACCTTC
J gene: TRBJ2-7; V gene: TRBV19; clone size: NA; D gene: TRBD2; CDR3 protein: CASSMIGGGSTSYEQYF; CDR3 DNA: TGTGCCAGTAGTATGATCGGCGGGGGGTCCACTTCCTACGAGCAGTACTTC
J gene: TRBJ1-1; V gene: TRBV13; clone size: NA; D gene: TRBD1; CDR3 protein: CASSFGQGRAEAFF; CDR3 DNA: TGTGCCAGCAGCTTCGGACAGGGAAGGGCTGAAGCTTTCTTT
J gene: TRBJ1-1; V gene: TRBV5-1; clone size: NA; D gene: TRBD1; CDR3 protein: CASSPTTGYGEAFF; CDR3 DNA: TGCGCCAGCAGCCCGACGACAGGGTATGGTGAAGCTTTCTTT